This entry features one T cell receptor beta chain sequence. Its specificity is unknown. Isolated RNA was reverse transcribed in full, so expressed TCRB transcripts were sequenced. Reads from naive, central memory and regulatory T cell samples averaged about 3.9 million. Some clones are missing from TCRdb's copy, which holds only in-frame ones; the method was immunoSEQ multiplex PCR. Of hundreds of thousands of clones in the sample, approximately 16% were seen once. The record originates from a study of beta chain features in type 1 diabetes. About the research overall: Similarity in age, gender and cell yields was seen between patients and healthy donors.

Trimming took 4 bases from V and 7 from J; bases not matched to a gene: 12. This CDR3 spans 15 amino acids. Germline V gene sequence: CDR1 SGHNT, CDR2 YYREEE (reference sequence). Findings of the study overall: Shorter TCRB CDR3s, moderately but significantly so, marked every one of the four CD4+ subsets in Type 1 diabetes patients.

Material: naive CD4+ T cells from blood. The rearrangement links TRBV5-4 to TRBJ2-5; 8 positions match TRBD1. The receptor comes from a young man with type 1 diabetes. CDR3 coding DNA: TGTGCCAGCAGCCAGGGGGCGAACTCTCTTGGGACCCAGTACTTC. Protein: CASSQGANSLGTQYF.